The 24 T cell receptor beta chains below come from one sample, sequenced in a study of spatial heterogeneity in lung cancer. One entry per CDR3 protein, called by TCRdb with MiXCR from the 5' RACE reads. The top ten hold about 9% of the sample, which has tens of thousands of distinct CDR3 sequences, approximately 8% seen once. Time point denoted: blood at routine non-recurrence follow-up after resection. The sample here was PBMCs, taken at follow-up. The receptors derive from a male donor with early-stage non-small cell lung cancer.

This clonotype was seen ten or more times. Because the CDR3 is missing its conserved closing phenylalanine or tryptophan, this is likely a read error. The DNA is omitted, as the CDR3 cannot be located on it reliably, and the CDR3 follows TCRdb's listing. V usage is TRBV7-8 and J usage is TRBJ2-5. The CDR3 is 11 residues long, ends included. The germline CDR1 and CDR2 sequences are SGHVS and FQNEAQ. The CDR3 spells CASSLRGPVLI.

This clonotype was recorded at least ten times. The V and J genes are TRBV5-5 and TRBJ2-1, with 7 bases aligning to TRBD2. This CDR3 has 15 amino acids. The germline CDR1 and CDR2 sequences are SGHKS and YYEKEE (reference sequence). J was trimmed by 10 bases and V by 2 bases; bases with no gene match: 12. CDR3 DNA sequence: TGTGCCAGCAGCTTCGGGGGGACCGCCGAAAAAGAGCAGTTCTTC. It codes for CASSFGGTAEKEQFF.

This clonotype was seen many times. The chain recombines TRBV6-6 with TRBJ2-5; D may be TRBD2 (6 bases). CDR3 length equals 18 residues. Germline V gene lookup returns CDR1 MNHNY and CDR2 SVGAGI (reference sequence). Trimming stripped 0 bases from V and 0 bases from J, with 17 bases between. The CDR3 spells CASSYSIDGAGYQETQYF. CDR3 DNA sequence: TGTGCCAGCAGTTACTCGATAGACGGGGCGGGGTACCAAGAGACCCAGTACTTC.

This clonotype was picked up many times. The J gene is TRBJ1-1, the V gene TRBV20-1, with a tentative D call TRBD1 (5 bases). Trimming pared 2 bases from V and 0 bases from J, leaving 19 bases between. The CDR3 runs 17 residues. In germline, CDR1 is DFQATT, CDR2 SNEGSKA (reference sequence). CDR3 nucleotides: TGCAGTGCTAGAAAAAATTGGGGCCGCACCTTGAACACTGAAGCTTTCTTT. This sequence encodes CSARKNWGRTLNTEAFF.

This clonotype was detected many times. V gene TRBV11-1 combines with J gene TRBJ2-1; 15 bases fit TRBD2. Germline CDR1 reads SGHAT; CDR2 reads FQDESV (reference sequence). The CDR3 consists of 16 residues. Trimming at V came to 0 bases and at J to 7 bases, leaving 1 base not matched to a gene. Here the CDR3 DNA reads TGTGCCAGCAGCTTAGCGGGACTAGCGGGGGGTAATGAGCAGTTCTTC. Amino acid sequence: CASSLAGLAGGNEQFF.

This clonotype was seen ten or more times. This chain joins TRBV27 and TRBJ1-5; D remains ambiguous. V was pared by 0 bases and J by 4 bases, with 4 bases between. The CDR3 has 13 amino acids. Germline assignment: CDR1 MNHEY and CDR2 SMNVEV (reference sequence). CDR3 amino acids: CASSLSENQPQHF. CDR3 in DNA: TGTGCCAGCAGTTTATCAGAAAATCAGCCCCAGCATTTT.

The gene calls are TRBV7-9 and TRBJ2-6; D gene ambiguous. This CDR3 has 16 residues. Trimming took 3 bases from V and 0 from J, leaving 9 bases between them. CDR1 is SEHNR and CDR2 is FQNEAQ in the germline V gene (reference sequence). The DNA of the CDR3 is TGTGCCAGCAGCTTCTCTGGAAGCTCTGGGGCCAACGTCCTGACTTTC. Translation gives CASSFSGSSGANVLTF.

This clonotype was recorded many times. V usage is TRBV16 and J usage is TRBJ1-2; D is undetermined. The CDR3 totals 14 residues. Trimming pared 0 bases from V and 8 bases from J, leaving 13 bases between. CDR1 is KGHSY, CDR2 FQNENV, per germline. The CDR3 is CASSQSTFTGGYTF. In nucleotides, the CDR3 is TGTGCCAGCAGCCAATCTACATTCACGGGAGGCTACACCTTC.

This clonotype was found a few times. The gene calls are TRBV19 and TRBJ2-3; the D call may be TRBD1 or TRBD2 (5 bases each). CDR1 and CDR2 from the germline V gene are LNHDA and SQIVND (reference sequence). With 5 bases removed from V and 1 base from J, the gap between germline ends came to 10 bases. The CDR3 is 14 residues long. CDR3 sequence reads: CASSSRDGTDTQYF. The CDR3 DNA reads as TGTGCCAGTAGTTCCCGGGACGGCACAGATACGCAGTATTTT. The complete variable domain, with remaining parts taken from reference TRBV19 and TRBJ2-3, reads DGGITQSPKYLFRKEGQNVTLSCEQNLNHDAMYWYRQDPGQGLRLIYYSQIVNDFQKGDIAEGYSVSREKKESFPLTVTSAQKNPTAFYLCASSSRDGTDTQYFGPGTRLTVL.

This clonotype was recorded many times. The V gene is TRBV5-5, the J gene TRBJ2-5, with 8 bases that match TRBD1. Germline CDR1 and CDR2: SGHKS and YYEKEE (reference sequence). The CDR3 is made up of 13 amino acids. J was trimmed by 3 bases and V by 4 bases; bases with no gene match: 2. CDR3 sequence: CASSQTGEETQYF. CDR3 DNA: TGTGCCAGCAGCCAGACAGGGGAAGAGACCCAGTACTTC.

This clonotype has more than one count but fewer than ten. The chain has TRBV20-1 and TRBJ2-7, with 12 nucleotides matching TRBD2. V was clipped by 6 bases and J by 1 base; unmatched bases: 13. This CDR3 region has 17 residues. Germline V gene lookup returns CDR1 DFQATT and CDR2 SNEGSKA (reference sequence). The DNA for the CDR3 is TGCAGTGCCCGTGGACAGTCCGGACTAGCGGGGTCCTACGAGCAGTACTTC. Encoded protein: CSARGQSGLAGSYEQYF.

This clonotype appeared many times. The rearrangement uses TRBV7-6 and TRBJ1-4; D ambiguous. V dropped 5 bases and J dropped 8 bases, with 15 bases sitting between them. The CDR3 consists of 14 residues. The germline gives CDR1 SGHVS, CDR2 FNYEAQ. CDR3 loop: CASSPNTAGEKLFF. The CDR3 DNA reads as TGTGCCAGCAGCCCAAACACGGCTGGCGAAAAACTGTTTTTT.

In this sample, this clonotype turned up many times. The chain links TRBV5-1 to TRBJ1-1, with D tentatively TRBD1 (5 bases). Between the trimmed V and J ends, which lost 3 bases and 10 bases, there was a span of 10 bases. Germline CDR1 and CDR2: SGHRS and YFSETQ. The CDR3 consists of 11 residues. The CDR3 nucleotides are TGCGCCAGCAGCTCAGGGTTCAGAGCTTTCTTT. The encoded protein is CASSSGFRAFF.

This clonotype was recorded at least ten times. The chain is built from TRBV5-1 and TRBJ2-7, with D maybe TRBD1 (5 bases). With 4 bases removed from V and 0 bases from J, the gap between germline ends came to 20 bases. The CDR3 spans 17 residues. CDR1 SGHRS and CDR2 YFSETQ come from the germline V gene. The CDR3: CASSDPLRSTDSYEQYF. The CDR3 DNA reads TGCGCCAGCAGCGACCCGTTGCGGTCGACAGACTCCTACGAGCAGTACTTC.

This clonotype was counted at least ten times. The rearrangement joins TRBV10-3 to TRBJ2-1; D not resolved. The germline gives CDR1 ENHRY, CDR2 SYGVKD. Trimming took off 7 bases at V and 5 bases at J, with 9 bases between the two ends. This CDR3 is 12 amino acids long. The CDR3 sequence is CAIMSTNNEQFF. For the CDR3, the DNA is TGTGCCATCATGTCAACCAACAATGAGCAGTTCTTC.

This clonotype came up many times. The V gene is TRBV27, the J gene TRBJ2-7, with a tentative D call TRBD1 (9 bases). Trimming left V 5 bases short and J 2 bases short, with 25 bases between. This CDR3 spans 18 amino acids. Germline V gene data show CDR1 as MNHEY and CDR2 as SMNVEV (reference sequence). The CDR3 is CASSPPPGQGTRPYEQYF. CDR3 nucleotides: TGTGCCAGCAGTCCACCACCTGGACAGGGGACTAGACCCTACGAGCAGTACTTC.

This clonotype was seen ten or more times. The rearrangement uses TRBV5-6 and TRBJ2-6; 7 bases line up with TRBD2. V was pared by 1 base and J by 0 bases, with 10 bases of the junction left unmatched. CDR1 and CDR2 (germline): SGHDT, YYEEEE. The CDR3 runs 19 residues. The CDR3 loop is CASSLPIGLVNSGANVLTF. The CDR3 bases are TGTGCCAGCAGCTTGCCAATAGGACTAGTCAACTCTGGGGCCAACGTCCTGACTTTC. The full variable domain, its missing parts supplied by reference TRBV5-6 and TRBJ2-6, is DAGVTQSPTHLIKTRGQQVTLRCSPKSGHDTVSWYQQALGQGPQFIFQYYEEEERQRGNFPDRFSGHQFPNYSSELNVNALLLGDSALYLCASSLPIGLVNSGANVLTFGAGSRLTVL.

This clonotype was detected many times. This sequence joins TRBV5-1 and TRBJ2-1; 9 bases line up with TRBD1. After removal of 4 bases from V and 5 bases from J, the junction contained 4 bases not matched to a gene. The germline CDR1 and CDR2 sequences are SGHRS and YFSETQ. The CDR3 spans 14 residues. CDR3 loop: CASSEQGADNEQFF. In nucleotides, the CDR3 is TGCGCCAGCAGCGAACAGGGGGCGGACAATGAGCAGTTCTTC.

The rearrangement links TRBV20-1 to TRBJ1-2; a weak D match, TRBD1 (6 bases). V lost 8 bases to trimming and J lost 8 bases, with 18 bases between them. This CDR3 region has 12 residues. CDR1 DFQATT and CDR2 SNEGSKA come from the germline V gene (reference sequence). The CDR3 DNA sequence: TGCAGTCACTCCACAGGGAGGATAGGCTACACCTTC. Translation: CSHSTGRIGYTF.

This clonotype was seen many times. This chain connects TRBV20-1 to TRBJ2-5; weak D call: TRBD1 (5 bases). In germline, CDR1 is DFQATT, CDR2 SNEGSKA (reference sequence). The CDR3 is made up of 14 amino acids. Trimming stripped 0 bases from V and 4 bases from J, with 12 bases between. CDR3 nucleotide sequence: TGCAGTGCTAGAGATGTGGGGCCGGTAGAGACCCAGTACTTC. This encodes CSARDVGPVETQYF.

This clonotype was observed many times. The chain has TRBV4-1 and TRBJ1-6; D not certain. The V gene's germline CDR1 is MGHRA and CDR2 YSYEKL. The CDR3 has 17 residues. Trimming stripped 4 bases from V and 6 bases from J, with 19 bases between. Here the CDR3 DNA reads TGCGCCAGCAGCCCTCAGGACCTCGTCTCTTTTAATTCACCCCTCCACTTT. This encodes CASSPQDLVSFNSPLHF.

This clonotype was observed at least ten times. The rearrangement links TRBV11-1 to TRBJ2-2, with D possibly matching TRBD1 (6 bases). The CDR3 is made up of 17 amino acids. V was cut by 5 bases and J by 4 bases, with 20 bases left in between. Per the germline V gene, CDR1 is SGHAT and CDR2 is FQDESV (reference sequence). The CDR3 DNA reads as TGTGCCAGCAGCCCGGGTGCAGGGGCGGGCAGCACCGGGGAGCTGTTTTTT. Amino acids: CASSPGAGAGSTGELFF.

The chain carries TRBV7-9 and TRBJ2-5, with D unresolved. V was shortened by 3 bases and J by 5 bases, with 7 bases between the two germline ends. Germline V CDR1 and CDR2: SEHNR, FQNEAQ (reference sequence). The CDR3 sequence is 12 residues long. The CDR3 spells CASSFNGETQYF. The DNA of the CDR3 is TGTGCCAGCAGCTTTAACGGGGAGACCCAGTACTTC.

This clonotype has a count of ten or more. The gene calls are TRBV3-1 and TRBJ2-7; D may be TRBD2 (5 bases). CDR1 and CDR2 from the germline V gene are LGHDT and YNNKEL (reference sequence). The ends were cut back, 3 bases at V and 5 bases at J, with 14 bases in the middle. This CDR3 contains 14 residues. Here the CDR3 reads CASSQFGERHEQYF. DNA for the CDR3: TGTGCCAGCAGCCAGTTCGGGGAGAGGCACGAGCAGTACTTC.